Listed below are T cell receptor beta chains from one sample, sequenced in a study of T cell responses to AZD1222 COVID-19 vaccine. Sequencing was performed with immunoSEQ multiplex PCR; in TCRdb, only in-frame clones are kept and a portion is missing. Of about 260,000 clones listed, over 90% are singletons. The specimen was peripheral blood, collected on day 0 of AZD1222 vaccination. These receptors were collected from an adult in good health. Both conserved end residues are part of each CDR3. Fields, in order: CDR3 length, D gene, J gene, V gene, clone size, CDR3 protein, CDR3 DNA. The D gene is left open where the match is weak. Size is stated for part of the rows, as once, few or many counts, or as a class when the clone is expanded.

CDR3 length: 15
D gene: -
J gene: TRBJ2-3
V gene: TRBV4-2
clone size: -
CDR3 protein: CASSSWGLPIDTQYF
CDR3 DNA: TGTGCCAGCAGCTCGTGGGGCCTCCCGATAGATACGCAGTATTTT

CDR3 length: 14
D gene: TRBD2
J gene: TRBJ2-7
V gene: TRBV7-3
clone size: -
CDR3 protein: CASSLAGYSYEQYF
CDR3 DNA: TGTGCCAGCAGTCTAGCGGGCTACTCCTACGAGCAGTACTTC

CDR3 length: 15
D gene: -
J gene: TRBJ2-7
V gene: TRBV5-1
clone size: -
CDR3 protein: CASSLGGGIAYEQYF
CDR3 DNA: TGCGCCAGCAGCTTGGGAGGGGGAATCGCCTACGAGCAGTACTTC

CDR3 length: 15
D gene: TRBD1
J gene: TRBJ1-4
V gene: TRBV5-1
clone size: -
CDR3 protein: CASSLLGTGEEKLFF
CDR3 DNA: TGCGCCAGCAGCTTGTTGGGGACAGGGGAGGAAAAACTGTTTTTT

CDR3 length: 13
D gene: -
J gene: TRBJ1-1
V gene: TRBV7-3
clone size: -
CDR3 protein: CASSLRMNTEAFF
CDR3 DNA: TGTGCCAGCAGCTTAAGAATGAACACTGAAGCTTTCTTT

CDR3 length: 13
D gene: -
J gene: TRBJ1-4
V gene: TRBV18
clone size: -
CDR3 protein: CASSPAVNEKLFF
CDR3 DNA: TGTGCCAGCTCACCGGCGGTTAATGAAAAACTGTTTTTT

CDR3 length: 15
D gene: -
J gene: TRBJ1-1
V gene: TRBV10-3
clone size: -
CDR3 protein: CAISGGGLRNTEAFF
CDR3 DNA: TGTGCCATCAGTGGGGGGGGCCTTCGGAACACTGAAGCTTTCTTT

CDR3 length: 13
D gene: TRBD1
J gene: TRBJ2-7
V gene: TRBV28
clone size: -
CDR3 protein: CASSRTGWYEQYF
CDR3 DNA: TGTGCCAGCAGCCGGACAGGGTGGTACGAGCAGTACTTC

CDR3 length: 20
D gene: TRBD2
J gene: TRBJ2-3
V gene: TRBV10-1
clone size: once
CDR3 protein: CASSEYLLAGGEYLTDTQYF
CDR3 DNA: TGCGCCAGCAGTGAGTACTTACTAGCGGGAGGAGAATATTTAACAGATACGCAGTATTTT

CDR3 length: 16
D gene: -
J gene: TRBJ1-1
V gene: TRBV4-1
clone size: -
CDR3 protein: CASSQEGHRMNTEAFF
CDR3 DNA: TGCGCCAGCAGCCAAGAGGGACATCGCATGAACACTGAAGCTTTCTTT

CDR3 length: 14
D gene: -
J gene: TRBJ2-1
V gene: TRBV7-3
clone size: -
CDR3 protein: CASSPKAHYNEQFF
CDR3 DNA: TGTGCCAGCAGCCCTAAAGCGCACTACAATGAGCAGTTCTTC

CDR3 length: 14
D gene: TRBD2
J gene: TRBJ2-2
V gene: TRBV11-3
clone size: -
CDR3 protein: CASSAGGDTGELFF
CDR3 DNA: TGTGCCAGCAGTGCCGGGGGGGACACCGGGGAGCTGTTTTTT

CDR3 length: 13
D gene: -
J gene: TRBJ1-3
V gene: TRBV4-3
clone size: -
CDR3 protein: CASSQDIGNTIYF
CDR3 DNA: TGCGCCAGCAGCCAAGACATTGGAAACACCATATATTTT

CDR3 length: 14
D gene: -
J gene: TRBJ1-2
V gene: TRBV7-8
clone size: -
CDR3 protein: CASSLDSGGGGYTF
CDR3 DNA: TGTGCCAGCAGCTTAGATAGCGGGGGCGGTGGCTACACCTTC